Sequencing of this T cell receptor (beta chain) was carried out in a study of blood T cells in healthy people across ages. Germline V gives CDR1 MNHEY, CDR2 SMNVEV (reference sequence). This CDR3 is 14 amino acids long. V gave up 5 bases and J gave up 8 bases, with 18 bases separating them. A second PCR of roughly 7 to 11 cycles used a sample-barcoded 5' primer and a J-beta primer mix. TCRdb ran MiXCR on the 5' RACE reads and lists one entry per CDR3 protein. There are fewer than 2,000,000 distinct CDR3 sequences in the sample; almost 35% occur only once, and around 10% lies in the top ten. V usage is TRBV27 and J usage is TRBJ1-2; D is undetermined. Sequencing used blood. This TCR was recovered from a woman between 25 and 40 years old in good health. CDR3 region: CASSPGFASGGYTF. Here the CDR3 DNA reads TGTGCCAGCAGTCCCGGTTTCGCTAGCGGAGGCTACACCTTC.